This T cell receptor beta chain was sequenced for a study of shared clonotypes between healthy human individuals. On the study more broadly: Aged between 18 and 49, the donors were a couple of women and a few men.

The study, taken as a whole, reports: Genetic and exposure-history diversity was limited by the few donors.

CD45RO-negative, CCR7-selected cells formed the naive CD8 fraction, which excluded terminally differentiated effector memory CD45RA+ cells. Only in-frame clones appear in the TCRdb table, and some are missing; sequencing was by immunoSEQ multiplex PCR. The table shows millions of clones, with about 93% occurring only once. The CDR3 is made up of 14 amino acids. The V gene's germline CDR1 is MNHEY and CDR2 SMNVEV (reference sequence). V lost 5 bases and J lost 7, with 17 bases in between. As for this clone: Its antigen is not identified.

This receptor was identified in a man in his late teens or twenties in good health. Some clones in this sample may be carry-over from other donors' samples. The chain employs TRBV27 and TRBJ1-2, with a possible D match to TRBD1 (5 bases). Sequenced: naive CD8+ T cells from PBMCs. The CDR3 region has the DNA TGTGCCAGCAGTCCCCTGTCGGGGGACGGTGGCTACACCTTC. This gives the protein CASSPLSGDGGYTF.